This T cell receptor (beta chain) originates from a study of T cell repertoires in aging, cancer and after chemotherapy. Multiplex touch-down PCR with TRB-A/B primers amplified rearranged V-D-J TRB sequences. MiXCR was run by TCRdb on the multiplex PCR reads, yielding one entry per CDR3 protein. This table has about 8,000 distinct CDR3 sequences, under 35% appearing once. Peripheral blood genomic DNA, not sorted cells or RNA, was the template. The CDR3 consists of 12 residues. CDR1 and CDR2 from the germline V gene are SGHTA and FQGNSA. Trimming shortened V by 5 bases and J by 10 bases, and 11 bases separated the two germline ends. This clonotype was counted between two and nine times.

The specimen was blood. The sequence derives from a human donor in good health. The J gene is TRBJ2-2, the V gene TRBV7-2; D unresolved. CDR3 nucleotide sequence: TGTGCCAGCAGCCTCAATGTTGAGGAGCTGTTTTTT. Protein: CASSLNVEELFF.